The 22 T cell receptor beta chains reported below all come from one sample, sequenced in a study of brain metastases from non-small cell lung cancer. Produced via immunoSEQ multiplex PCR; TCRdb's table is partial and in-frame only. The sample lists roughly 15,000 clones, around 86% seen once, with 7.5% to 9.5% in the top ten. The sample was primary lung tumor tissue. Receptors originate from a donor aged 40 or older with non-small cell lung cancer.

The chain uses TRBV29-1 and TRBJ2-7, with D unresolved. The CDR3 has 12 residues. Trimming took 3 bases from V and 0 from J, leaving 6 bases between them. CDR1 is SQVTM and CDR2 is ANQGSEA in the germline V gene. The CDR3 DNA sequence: TGCAGCGTTGACGCTGACTCCTACGAGCAGTACTTC. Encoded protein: CSVDADSYEQYF.

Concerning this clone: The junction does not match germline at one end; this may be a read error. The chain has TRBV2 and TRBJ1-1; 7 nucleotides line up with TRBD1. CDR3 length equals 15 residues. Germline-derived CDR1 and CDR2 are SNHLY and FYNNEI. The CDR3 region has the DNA TGTGCCAACAGTGAAGTCTCAGGGGGAGGCACTGAAGCTTTCTTT. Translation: CANSEVSGGGTEAFF.

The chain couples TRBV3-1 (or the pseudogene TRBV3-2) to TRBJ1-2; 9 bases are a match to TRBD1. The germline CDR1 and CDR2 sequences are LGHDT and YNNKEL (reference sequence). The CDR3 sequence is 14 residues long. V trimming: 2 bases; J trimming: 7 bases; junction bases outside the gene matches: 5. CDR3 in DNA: TGTGCCAGCAGCCAACGACAGGGGGTGGCTGGCTACACCTTC. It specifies CASSQRQGVAGYTF.

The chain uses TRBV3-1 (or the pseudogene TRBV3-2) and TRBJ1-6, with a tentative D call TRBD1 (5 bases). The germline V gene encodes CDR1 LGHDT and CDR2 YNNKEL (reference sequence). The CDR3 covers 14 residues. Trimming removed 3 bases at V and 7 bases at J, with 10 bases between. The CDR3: CASSQGTANSPLHF. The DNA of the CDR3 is TGTGCCAGCAGCCAGGGGACTGCGAATTCACCCCTCCACTTT.

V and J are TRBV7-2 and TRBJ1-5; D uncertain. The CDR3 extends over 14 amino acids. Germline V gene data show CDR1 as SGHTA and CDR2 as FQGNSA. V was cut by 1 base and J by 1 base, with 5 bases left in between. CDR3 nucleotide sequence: TGTGCCAGCAGCTTAGACGGGAGCAATCAGCCCCAGCATTTT. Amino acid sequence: CASSLDGSNQPQHF.

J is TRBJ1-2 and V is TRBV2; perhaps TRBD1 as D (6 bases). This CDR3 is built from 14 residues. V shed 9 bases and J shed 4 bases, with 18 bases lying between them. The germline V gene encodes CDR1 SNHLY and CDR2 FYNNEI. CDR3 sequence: CASKGTQGTYGYTF. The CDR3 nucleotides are TGTGCCAGTAAAGGTACACAGGGCACCTATGGCTACACCTTC.

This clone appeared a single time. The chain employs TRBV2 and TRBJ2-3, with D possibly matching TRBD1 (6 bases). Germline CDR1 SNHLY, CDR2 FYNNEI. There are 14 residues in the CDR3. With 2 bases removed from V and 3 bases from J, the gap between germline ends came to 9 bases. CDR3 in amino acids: CASSEWQGTDTQYF. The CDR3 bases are TGTGCCAGCAGTGAATGGCAGGGGACAGATACGCAGTATTTT.

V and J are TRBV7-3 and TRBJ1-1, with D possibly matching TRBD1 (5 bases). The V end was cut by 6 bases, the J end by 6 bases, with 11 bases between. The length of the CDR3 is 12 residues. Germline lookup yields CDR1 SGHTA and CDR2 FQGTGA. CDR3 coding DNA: TGTGCCAGCAGTCAGGGTAGGGCTGAAGCTTTCTTT. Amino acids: CASSQGRAEAFF.

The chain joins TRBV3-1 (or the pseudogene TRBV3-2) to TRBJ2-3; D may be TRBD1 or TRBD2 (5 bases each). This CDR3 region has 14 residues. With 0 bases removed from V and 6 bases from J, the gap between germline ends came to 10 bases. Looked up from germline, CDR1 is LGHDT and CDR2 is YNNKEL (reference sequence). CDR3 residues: CASSQDGTRDTQYF. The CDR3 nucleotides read TGTGCCAGCAGCCAAGACGGGACCCGGGATACGCAGTATTTT.

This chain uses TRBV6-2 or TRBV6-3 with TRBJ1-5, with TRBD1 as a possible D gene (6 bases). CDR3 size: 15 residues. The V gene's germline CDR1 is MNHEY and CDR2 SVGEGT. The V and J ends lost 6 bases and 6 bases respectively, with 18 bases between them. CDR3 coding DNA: TGTGCCAGCAGCCCCCCCACAGGGTTAGGTCAGCCCCAGCATTTT. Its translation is CASSPPTGLGQPQHF.

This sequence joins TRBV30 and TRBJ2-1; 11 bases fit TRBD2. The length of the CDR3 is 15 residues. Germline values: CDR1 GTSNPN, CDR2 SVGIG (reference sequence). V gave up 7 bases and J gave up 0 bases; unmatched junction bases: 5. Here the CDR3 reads CASLAGGVSYNEQFF. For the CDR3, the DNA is TGTGCCTCCTTAGCGGGGGGGGTCTCCTACAATGAGCAGTTCTTC.

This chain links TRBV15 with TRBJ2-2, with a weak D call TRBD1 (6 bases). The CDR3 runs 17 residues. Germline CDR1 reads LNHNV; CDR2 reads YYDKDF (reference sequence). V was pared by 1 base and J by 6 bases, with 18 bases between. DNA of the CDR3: TGTGCCACCAGCAGAGGAAACTCTCTTAACAGGGCCGGGGAGCTGTTTTTT. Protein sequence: CATSRGNSLNRAGELFF.

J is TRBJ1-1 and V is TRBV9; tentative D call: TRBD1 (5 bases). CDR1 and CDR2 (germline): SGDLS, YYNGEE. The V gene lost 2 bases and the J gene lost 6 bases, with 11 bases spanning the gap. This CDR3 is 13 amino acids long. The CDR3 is CASSVDTISEAFF. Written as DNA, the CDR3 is TGTGCCAGCAGCGTGGACACGATTTCTGAAGCTTTCTTT.

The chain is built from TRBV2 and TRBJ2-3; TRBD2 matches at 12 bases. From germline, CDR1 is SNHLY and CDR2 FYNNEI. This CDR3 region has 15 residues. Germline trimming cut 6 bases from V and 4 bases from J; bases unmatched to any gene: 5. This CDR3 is CASSILAGGADTQYF. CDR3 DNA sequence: TGTGCCAGCAGCATACTAGCGGGGGGCGCAGATACGCAGTATTTT.

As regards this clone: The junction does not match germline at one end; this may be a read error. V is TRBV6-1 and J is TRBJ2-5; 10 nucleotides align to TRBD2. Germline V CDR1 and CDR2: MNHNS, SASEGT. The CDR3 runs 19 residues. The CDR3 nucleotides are TGTGGCAGCAGTGGGGGCCTAGCGGGGGCCCAACTTTTGGGGGAGACCCAGTACTTC. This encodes CGSSGGLAGAQLLGETQYF.

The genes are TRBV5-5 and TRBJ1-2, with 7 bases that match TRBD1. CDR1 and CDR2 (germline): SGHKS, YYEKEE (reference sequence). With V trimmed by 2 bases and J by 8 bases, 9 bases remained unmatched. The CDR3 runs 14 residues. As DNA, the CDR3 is TGTGCCAGCAGCTTAGTCGAGGGGGCGAGCGGCTACACCTTC. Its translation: CASSLVEGASGYTF. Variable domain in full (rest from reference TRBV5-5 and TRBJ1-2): DAGVTQSPTHLIKTRGQQVTLRCSPISGHKSVSWYQQVLGQGPQFIFQYYEKEERGRGNFPDRFSARQFPNYSSELNVNALLLGDSALYLCASSLVEGASGYTFGSGTRLTVV.

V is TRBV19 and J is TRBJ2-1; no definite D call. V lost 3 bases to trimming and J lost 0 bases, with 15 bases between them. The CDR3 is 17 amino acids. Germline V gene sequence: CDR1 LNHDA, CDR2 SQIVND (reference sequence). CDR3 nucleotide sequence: TGTGCCAGTAGTATTTTTAGACTCGAAAGCTCCTACAATGAGCAGTTCTTC. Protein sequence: CASSIFRLESSYNEQFF.

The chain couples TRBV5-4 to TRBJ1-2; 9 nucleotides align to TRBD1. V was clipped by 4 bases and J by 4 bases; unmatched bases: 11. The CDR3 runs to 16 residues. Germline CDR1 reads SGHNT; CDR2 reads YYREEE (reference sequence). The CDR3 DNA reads TGTGCCAGCAGCCCGAGGACAGGGGCTAGCAGCTATGGCTACACCTTC. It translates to CASSPRTGASSYGYTF.

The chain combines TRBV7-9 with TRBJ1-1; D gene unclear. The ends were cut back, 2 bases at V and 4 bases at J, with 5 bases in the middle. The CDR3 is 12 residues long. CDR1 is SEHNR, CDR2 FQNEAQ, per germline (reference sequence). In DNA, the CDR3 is TGTGCCAGCAGCTTACTAGCCACTGAAGCTTTCTTT. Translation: CASSLLATEAFF.

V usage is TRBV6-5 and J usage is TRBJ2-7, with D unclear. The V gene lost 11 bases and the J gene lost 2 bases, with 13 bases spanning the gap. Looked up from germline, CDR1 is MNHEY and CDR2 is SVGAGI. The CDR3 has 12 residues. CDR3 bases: TGTGCCTCCTCGGCAGCTGCCTACGAGCAGTACGTC. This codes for CASSAAAYEQYV.

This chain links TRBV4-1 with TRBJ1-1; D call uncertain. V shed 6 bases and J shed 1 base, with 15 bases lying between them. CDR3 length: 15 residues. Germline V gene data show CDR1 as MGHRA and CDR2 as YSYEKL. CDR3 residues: CASRPTAGWNTEAFF. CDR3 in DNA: TGCGCCAGCAGACCCACCGCGGGCTGGAACACTGAAGCTTTCTTT.

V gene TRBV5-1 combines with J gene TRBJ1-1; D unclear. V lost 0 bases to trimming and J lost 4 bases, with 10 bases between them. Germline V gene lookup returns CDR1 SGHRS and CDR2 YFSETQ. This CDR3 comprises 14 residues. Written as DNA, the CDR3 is TGCGCCAGCAGCTTGGCCGTAGGGAGCACTGAAGCTTTCTTT. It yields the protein CASSLAVGSTEAFF.